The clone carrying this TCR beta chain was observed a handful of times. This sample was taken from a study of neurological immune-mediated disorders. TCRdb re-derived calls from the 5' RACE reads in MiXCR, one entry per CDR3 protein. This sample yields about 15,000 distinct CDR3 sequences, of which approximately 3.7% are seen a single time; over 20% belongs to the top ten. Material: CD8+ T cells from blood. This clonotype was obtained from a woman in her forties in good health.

CDR3: CASSGGWDRNEQFF. For the CDR3, the DNA is TGTGCCAGCAGCGGAGGGTGGGATCGCAATGAGCAGTTCTTC. The gene calls are TRBV6-1 and TRBJ2-1, with a weak D call TRBD2 (6 bases). The germline V and J ends were trimmed by 6 bases and 6 bases, with 15 bases remaining between them. From germline, CDR1 is MNHNS and CDR2 SASEGT. The CDR3 extends over 14 amino acids.